These 22 T cell receptor beta chains were sequenced from one sample in a study of shared clonotypes between healthy human individuals (dated by TCRdb to 2018 to 2021). The method behind the library was the immunoSEQ multiplex PCR assay. TCRdb took over this immuneACCESS table, retaining in-frame rearrangements with V and J assigned. Such tables are incomplete; in checked studies, under half of the missing clones stem from an unresolved V gene, and the remainder is unexplained. This sample holds about 1.1 million clones; roughly 80% were observed only once. Roughly 0.9% of the sample lies in the top ten. The sample comprised memory CD4+ T cells from PBMCs. The sample's cell subset or site label, in plain terms: CD45RA-negative fraction. These receptors originate from a man between 18 and 35 years old in good health. Some clones in this sample may be carry-over from other donors' samples.

The sample holds many counts of this clone. This CDR3 is also generated by other DNA sequences in the sample. The chain's CDR3 is CASRQGAYEQYF. Here the CDR3 DNA reads TGTGCCAGTAGACAGGGGGCCTACGAGCAGTACTTC. This chain links TRBV6-5 with TRBJ2-7; 9 nucleotides agree with TRBD1. J was trimmed by 2 bases and V by 9 bases; bases with no gene match: 2. Looked up from germline, CDR1 is MNHEY and CDR2 is SVGAGI. This CDR3 contains 12 residues.

This sequence joins TRBV25-1 and TRBJ2-3; no clear D gene. The CDR3 loop spans 16 amino acids. Germline V gene data show CDR1 as MGHDK and CDR2 as SYGVNS. V was shortened by 3 bases and J by 2 bases, with 15 bases between the two germline ends. CDR3 residues: CASSDTGPANTDTQYF. As DNA, the CDR3 is TGTGCCAGCAGTGACACGGGTCCAGCTAACACAGATACGCAGTATTTT.

In its sample, this clone was seen many times. The V call is TRBV2, the J call TRBJ1-2; tentative D call: TRBD1 (6 bases). Germline CDR1 SNHLY, CDR2 FYNNEI. V lost 6 bases and J lost 2, with 16 bases in between. This CDR3 has 15 amino acids. The CDR3 reads CASRQPGHTNYGYTF. The CDR3 nucleotides are TGTGCCAGCAGACAGCCGGGACACACGAACTATGGCTACACCTTC. Full variable domain (rest looked up from reference TRBV2 and TRBJ1-2): EPEVTQTPSHQVTQMGQEVILRCVPISNHLYFYWYRQILGQKVEFLVSFYNNEISEKSEIFDDQFSVERPDGSNFTLKIRSTKLEDSAMYFCASRQPGHTNYGYTFGSGTRLTVV.

The chain links TRBV7-2 to TRBJ2-7; D is perhaps TRBD1 (5 bases). CDR3 length: 13 residues. Trimming removed 4 bases at V and 4 bases at J, with 11 bases between. Germline lookup yields CDR1 SGHTA and CDR2 FQGNSA. The CDR3 here is CASSSKGVYEQYF. CDR3 sequence (DNA): TGTGCCAGCAGCTCTAAAGGGGTGTACGAGCAGTACTTC. Looking up the rest from reference TRBV7-2 and TRBJ2-7 gives the full variable domain: GAGVSQSPSNKVTEKGKDVELRCDPISGHTALYWYRQSLGQGLEFLIYFQGNSAPDKSGLPSDRFSAERTGGSVSTLTIQRTQQEDSAVYLCASSSKGVYEQYFGPGTRLTVT.

The gene calls are TRBV7-2 and TRBJ1-2; D is ambiguous. Germline V gene data show CDR1 as SGHTA and CDR2 as FQGNSA. Trimming took off 5 bases at V and 5 bases at J, with 27 bases between the two ends. The CDR3 consists of 18 residues. In DNA, the CDR3 is TGTGCCAGCAGCCCATTCTCGGGCAGCCGAAACCTGTTATATGGCTACACCTTC. Protein sequence: CASSPFSGSRNLLYGYTF. Filled out from reference TRBV7-2 and TRBJ1-2, the complete variable domain reads GAGVSQSPSNKVTEKGKDVELRCDPISGHTALYWYRQSLGQGLEFLIYFQGNSAPDKSGLPSDRFSAERTGGSVSTLTIQRTQQEDSAVYLCASSPFSGSRNLLYGYTFGSGTRLTVV.

To note about this clone: A much larger clone lies a single base off, so this may be a read error. At the DNA level, this CDR3 is encoded by other sequences in the same sample as well. J is TRBJ2-3 and V is TRBV5-1; 14 bases match TRBD2. With 4 bases clipped from V and 4 bases from J, the junction kept 5 bases outside the gene matches. Germline lookup yields CDR1 SGHRS and CDR2 YFSETQ. CDR3 length: 16 amino acids. The CDR3 DNA reads TGCGCCAGCAGCCCTGGACTAGCGGGAGGTTCAGATACGCAGTATTTT. This translates into CASSPGLAGGSDTQYF.

This clone was counted a few times. The same CDR3 is also encoded by other DNA sequences in this sample. The V gene is TRBV20-1, the J gene TRBJ2-5, with unresolved D. V lost 4 bases and J 5 bases, leaving 5 bases between the germline ends. The CDR3 covers 10 residues. CDR1 and CDR2 from the germline V gene are DFQATT and SNEGSKA (reference sequence). Here the CDR3 reads CSATVETQYF. CDR3 DNA sequence: TGCAGTGCTACGGTCGAGACCCAGTACTTC.

This clone was counted at least ten times. The rearrangement links TRBV7-9 to TRBJ2-5, with D tentatively TRBD2 (5 bases). This CDR3 comprises 15 residues. Germline lookup yields CDR1 SEHNR and CDR2 FQNEAQ (reference sequence). V was cut by 2 bases and J by 5 bases, with 15 bases left in between. CDR3 sequence (DNA): TGTGCCAGCAGCTTACGAGGTCGTGGGAGCGAGACCCAGTACTTC. Its translation: CASSLRGRGSETQYF.

The chain joins TRBV19 to TRBJ2-1, with 13 bases aligning to TRBD2. The CDR3 has 16 residues. Germline V lookup: CDR1 LNHDA, CDR2 SQIVND (reference sequence). Trimming removed 5 bases from V and 5 bases from J; junction bases left unmatched: 6. The CDR3 loop reads CASSPRLAGGNNEQFF. The CDR3 nucleotides read TGTGCCAGTAGTCCCCGACTAGCGGGAGGAAACAATGAGCAGTTCTTC.

V and J are TRBV6-5 and TRBJ2-7; a possible D gene is TRBD1 (6 bases). CDR3 length: 14 residues. Trimming removed 5 bases at V and 2 bases at J, with 13 bases between. Germline lookup yields CDR1 MNHEY and CDR2 SVGAGI. CDR3 coding DNA: TGTGCCAGCAGTAACGGCAGGGGCCCCTACGAGCAGTACTTC. Protein sequence: CASSNGRGPYEQYF.

The rearrangement joins TRBV10-3 to TRBJ2-7; 11 bases align to TRBD1. There are 14 residues in the CDR3. From germline, CDR1 is ENHRY and CDR2 SYGVKD. With 10 bases clipped from V and 3 bases from J, the junction kept 8 bases outside the gene matches. The CDR3 sequence is CATRGQGAFYEQYF. In DNA form, the CDR3 reads TGTGCCACTCGAGGACAGGGGGCCTTCTACGAGCAGTACTTC.

This chain joins TRBV29-1 and TRBJ1-3; no clear D. CDR3 length: 12 amino acids. The germline gives CDR1 SQVTM, CDR2 ANQGSEA. The ends were cut back, 4 bases at V and 0 bases at J, with 4 bases in the middle. CDR3 loop: CSVVDSGNTIYF. In DNA, the CDR3 is TGCAGCGTTGTGGACTCTGGAAACACCATATATTTT.

V is TRBV6-5 and J is TRBJ1-1; tentatively, D is TRBD1 (6 bases). V lost 6 bases and J lost 3, with 11 bases in between. The CDR3 consists of 13 residues. Germline CDR1 MNHEY, CDR2 SVGAGI. CDR3 coding DNA: TGTGCCAGCAGCCTGGACAGCTACACTGAAGCTTTCTTT. It codes for CASSLDSYTEAFF.

The V and J genes are TRBV28 and TRBJ1-5; D is possibly TRBD1 (6 bases). Trimming took 7 bases from V and 7 from J, leaving 14 bases between them. Germline lookup yields CDR1 MDHEN and CDR2 SYDVKM. This CDR3 has 13 residues. The CDR3 coding sequence is TGTGCCAGCACGTTGCAGGGGAAACAGCCCCAGCATTTT. This sequence encodes CASTLQGKQPQHF.

V and J are TRBV4-2 and TRBJ2-7; TRBD1 matches at 10 bases. The V segment lost 1 base and the J segment 9 bases; nucleotides outside the gene matches: 18. CDR3 length equals 18 residues. From germline, CDR1 is LGHNA and CDR2 YNFKEQ. In DNA, the CDR3 is TGTGCCAGCAGCCAAGTGGGGTCCGGGACAGGGGATCGCCAGGGGCAGTACTTC. Its translation: CASSQVGSGTGDRQGQYF.

The chain combines TRBV29-1 with TRBJ2-1; D gene ambiguous. The CDR3 sequence is 11 residues long. Trimming shortened V by 4 bases and J by 4 bases, and 5 bases separated the two germline ends. Germline values: CDR1 SQVTM, CDR2 ANQGSEA. CDR3: CSVVPYNEQFF. In DNA, the CDR3 is TGCAGCGTTGTGCCGTACAATGAGCAGTTCTTC.

The chain uses TRBV7-3 and TRBJ2-7; D gene ambiguous. Germline values: CDR1 SGHTA, CDR2 FQGTGA. The CDR3 has 15 amino acids. Trimming cost V 1 base and J 3 bases, with 13 bases left between them. The CDR3 region has the DNA TGTGCCAGCAGCTTAATGTCAGGCCTTCTCTACGAGCAGTACTTC. As protein: CASSLMSGLLYEQYF.

The chain combines TRBV5-1 with TRBJ1-1; the D is unclear. The germline V and J ends were trimmed by 0 bases and 4 bases, with 10 bases remaining between them. The CDR3 runs 14 residues. Germline V gives CDR1 SGHRS, CDR2 YFSETQ. Here the CDR3 DNA reads TGCGCCAGCAGCTTGGCCAAGGGAGGCACTGAAGCTTTCTTT. Its protein product is CASSLAKGGTEAFF.

The chain links TRBV5-8 to TRBJ2-7, with a tentative D call TRBD2 (5 bases). Trimming shortened V by 4 bases and J by 9 bases, and 20 bases separated the two germline ends. Germline V CDR1 and CDR2: SGHTS, YDEGEE. The CDR3 length is 14 residues. This CDR3 reads CASSPDYEISRQYF. In DNA form, the CDR3 reads TGTGCCAGCAGCCCCGACTACGAGATTAGCCGGCAGTACTTC.

The genes are TRBV28 and TRBJ1-2, with TRBD1 matching over 7 bases. J lost 8 bases, V lost 1 base, and 7 bases had no gene match. There are 14 residues in the CDR3. The germline gives CDR1 MDHEN, CDR2 SYDVKM. CDR3 nucleotide sequence: TGTGCCAGCAGTTTATTAAGACAGGGATCGGGCTACACCTTC. Its translation: CASSLLRQGSGYTF.

The chain uses TRBV27 and TRBJ2-2; D unclear. V lost 3 bases to trimming and J lost 4 bases, with 15 bases between them. The germline V gene encodes CDR1 MNHEY and CDR2 SMNVEV (reference sequence). The CDR3 sequence is 16 residues long. CDR3 sequence: CASSFGRTFTTGELFF. CDR3 bases: TGTGCCAGCAGTTTTGGTCGGACCTTCACCACCGGGGAGCTGTTTTTT.

The chain couples TRBV18 to TRBJ1-5; 10 bases align to TRBD1. CDR1 KGHSH and CDR2 LQKENI come from the germline V gene. V was clipped by 4 bases and J by 7 bases; unmatched bases: 7. The CDR3 length is 15 residues. The CDR3 DNA is TGTGCCAGCTCACTAGGGACAGGGGCCCAACAGCCCCAGCATTTT. It translates to CASSLGTGAQQPQHF.